The entry below describes one T cell receptor (beta chain). These data are taken from a study of blood T cell repertoires in COVID-19. Study-level background: The study drew acute and convalescent COVID-19 samples from the United States, Italy and Spain. In each case, the material was cDNA or gDNA derived from T cells, B-cell-depleted T cells, or PBMCs.

Original methodology: It was from reference gene primer amplification that nucleated cell counts were estimated. Assay used: immunoSEQ multiplex PCR; TCRdb lists only in-frame clones, some missing. V, J and clone size are those of that table, while D and trimming were read from the DNA. The data show about 50,000 clones, with about 76% seen just once and about 22% held by the top ten. CDR3 size: 19 residues. Germline V CDR1 and CDR2: SGHRS, YFSETQ. J gave up 2 bases and V 7 bases, and 21 bases lay outside the gene matches. The source material was peripheral blood. This sequence joins TRBV5-1 and TRBJ2-5, with TRBD2 matching 9 bases. The clonotype originates from an elderly woman with COVID-19, enrolled during active disease. CDR3 bases: TGCGCCAGCTATCGGGGGGTAGCGGGAGATATGAGAAGGCAAGAGACCCAGTACTTC. It is translated as CASYRGVAGDMRRQETQYF. Looking up the rest from reference TRBV5-1 and TRBJ2-5 gives the full variable domain: KAGVTQTPRYLIKTRGQQVTLSCSPISGHRSVSWYQQTPGQGLQFLFEYFSETQRNKGNFPGRFSGRQFSNSRSEMNVSTLELGDSALYLCASYRGVAGDMRRQETQYFGPGTRLLVL.